Listed below are T cell receptor beta chains from one sample, sequenced in a study of technical replicates of blood from a handful of donors. The table came from immunoSEQ multiplex PCR; TCRdb's copy has only in-frame clones and leaves some out. The sample yields approximately 52,000 clones, about 94% seen once. What was sequenced was PBMCs. The receptors were sampled from a human donor in good health. Some clones in this sample may be carry-over from other donors' samples. The CDR3 runs from the conserved cysteine through the conserved F or W. Fields, in order: J gene, V gene, CDR3 protein.

j_gene: TRBJ2-1
v_gene: TRBV5-8
CDR3aa: CASSSRGGVRNEQFF

j_gene: TRBJ2-3
v_gene: TRBV7-6
CDR3aa: CASSFGDRGKDTQYF

j_gene: TRBJ2-5
v_gene: TRBV5-1
CDR3aa: CASSPLPPSVSETQYF

j_gene: TRBJ2-3
v_gene: TRBV6-1
CDR3aa: CASSAETGWDTQYF

j_gene: TRBJ2-2
v_gene: TRBV11-2
CDR3aa: CASSGLAGVGGELFF

j_gene: TRBJ2-5
v_gene: TRBV4-3
CDR3aa: CASSQGQGVSETQYF

j_gene: TRBJ1-2
v_gene: TRBV5-6
CDR3aa: CASSLLGGGYGYTF

j_gene: TRBJ2-4
v_gene: TRBV29-1
CDR3aa: CSVGGGEVRQGVQYF

j_gene: TRBJ2-7
v_gene: TRBV15
CDR3aa: CATSRDAGAPREQYF

j_gene: TRBJ2-7
v_gene: TRBV18
CDR3aa: CASSYTAIEQYF

j_gene: TRBJ2-5
v_gene: TRBV28
CDR3aa: CASSSSGRAQSAETQYF

j_gene: TRBJ1-1
v_gene: TRBV25-1
CDR3aa: CASSDPGQKAFF

j_gene: TRBJ2-7
v_gene: TRBV7-2
CDR3aa: CASSLSGVGGGSKEQYF

j_gene: TRBJ2-1
v_gene: TRBV19
CDR3aa: CASSGTVYNEQFF

j_gene: TRBJ2-5
v_gene: TRBV6-5
CDR3aa: CASSRVSGETQYF

j_gene: TRBJ2-1
v_gene: TRBV7-2
CDR3aa: CASSLTGNNEQFF

j_gene: TRBJ2-1
v_gene: TRBV4-2
CDR3aa: CASSQGYGTDYNEQFF

j_gene: TRBJ1-6
v_gene: TRBV2
CDR3aa: CASGLDRVGSPLHF

j_gene: TRBJ1-2
v_gene: TRBV23-1
CDR3aa: CASSQQGARGYTF

j_gene: TRBJ2-3
v_gene: TRBV7-3
CDR3aa: CASSLRLNTDTQYF

j_gene: TRBJ2-7
v_gene: TRBV5-1
CDR3aa: CASSSPPGQALSHEQYF

j_gene: TRBJ1-4
v_gene: TRBV7-9
CDR3aa: CASSLPTGGRGEKLFF

j_gene: TRBJ1-1
v_gene: TRBV7-2
CDR3aa: CASSLQGQGTEAFF

j_gene: TRBJ2-7
v_gene: TRBV7-2
CDR3aa: CASSLYQRLDEQYF

j_gene: TRBJ2-3
v_gene: TRBV4-3
CDR3aa: CASSQEFLHGRPGGDTQYF

j_gene: TRBJ2-2
v_gene: TRBV5-4
CDR3aa: CASSPTDRGTGELFF

j_gene: TRBJ1-5
v_gene: TRBV6-5
CDR3aa: CASSRYRGTGQPQHF

j_gene: TRBJ2-3
v_gene: TRBV7-3
CDR3aa: CASSFTSGRLDTQYF

j_gene: TRBJ2-1
v_gene: TRBV7-2
CDR3aa: CASSRFIGLSYNEQFF

j_gene: TRBJ2-7
v_gene: TRBV5-4
CDR3aa: CASSVPGQGRREQYF

j_gene: TRBJ2-3
v_gene: TRBV4-2
CDR3aa: CASSQGTGTDTQYF

j_gene: TRBJ2-1
v_gene: TRBV7-2
CDR3aa: CASSLSAGTYNEQFF

j_gene: TRBJ2-7
v_gene: TRBV11-2
CDR3aa: CASSLAFGRVDEQYF

j_gene: TRBJ1-1
v_gene: TRBV11-1
CDR3aa: CASSPRQENTEAFF

j_gene: TRBJ1-2
v_gene: TRBV18
CDR3aa: CASSEGPSTYGYTF

j_gene: TRBJ1-2
v_gene: TRBV5-1
CDR3aa: CASSFGSNYGYTF